The clone carrying this TCR beta chain was observed at least ten times. Its antigen is undetermined. Previously described methods and listed TCR primers produced bulk TCR libraries. Via MiXCR, TCRdb re-called the PCR reads, giving one row per CDR3 protein. The table records 7,500 to 10,000 distinct CDR3 sequences, just under 20% of them present only once. The data stem from a study of molecular identifiers for immune sequencing clone quantification. The V gene's germline CDR1 is DFQATT and CDR2 SNEGSKA (reference sequence). The V and J ends lost 3 bases and 9 bases, in that order; junction bases with no gene match: 13. This CDR3 has 16 amino acids. General study results and limits: Among some 910,000 naive cells, as was reported, spiked Jurkat TCR RNA from one cell was detectable. Clones that had above 20 RNA copies took up over 97% of effector molecules but under 1% in naive cells.

As CD8+CD4-CCR7+CD45RA+ cells, naive CD8 T cells were sorted. The sample taken for sequencing was naive CD8+ T cells from blood, with Jurkat cell RNA spiked in. Subset in this sample: FACS-sorted CD8+CD4-CCR7+CD45RA+ naive T cells. The J gene is TRBJ2-5, the V gene TRBV20-1; 13 bases match TRBD2. This TCR was sampled from a human donor in good health. Some libraries in this study had Jurkat cell RNA spiked in. The CDR3 is CSAREMGLAGSQAQYF. The CDR3 region has the DNA TGCAGTGCTAGGGAAATGGGACTAGCGGGGTCCCAGGCCCAGTACTTC.